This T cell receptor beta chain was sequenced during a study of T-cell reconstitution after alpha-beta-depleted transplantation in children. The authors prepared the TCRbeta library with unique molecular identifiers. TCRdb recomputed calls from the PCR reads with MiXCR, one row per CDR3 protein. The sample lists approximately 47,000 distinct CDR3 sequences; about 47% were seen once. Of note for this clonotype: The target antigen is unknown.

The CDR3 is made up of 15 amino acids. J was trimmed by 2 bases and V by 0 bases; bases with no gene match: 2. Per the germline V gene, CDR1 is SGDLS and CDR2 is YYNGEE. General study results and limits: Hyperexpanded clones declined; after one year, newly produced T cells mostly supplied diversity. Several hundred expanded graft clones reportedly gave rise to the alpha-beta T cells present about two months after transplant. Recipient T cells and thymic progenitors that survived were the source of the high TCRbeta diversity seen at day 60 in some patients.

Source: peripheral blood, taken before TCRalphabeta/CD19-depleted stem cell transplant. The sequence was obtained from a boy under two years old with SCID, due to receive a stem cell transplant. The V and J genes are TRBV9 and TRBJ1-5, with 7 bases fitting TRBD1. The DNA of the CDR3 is TGTGCCAGCAGCGTAGGAGGGGGCCGCAATCAGCCCCAGCATTTT. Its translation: CASSVGGGRNQPQHF.